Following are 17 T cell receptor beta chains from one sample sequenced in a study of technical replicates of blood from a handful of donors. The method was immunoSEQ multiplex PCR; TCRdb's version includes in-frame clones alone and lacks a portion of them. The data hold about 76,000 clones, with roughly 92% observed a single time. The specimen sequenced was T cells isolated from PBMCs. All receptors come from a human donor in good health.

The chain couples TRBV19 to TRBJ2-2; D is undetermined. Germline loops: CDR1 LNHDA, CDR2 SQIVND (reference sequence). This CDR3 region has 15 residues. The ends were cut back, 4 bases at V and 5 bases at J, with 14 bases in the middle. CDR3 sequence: CASSRIGILTGELFF. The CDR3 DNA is TGTGCCAGTAGTAGGATAGGAATACTAACCGGGGAGCTGTTTTTT. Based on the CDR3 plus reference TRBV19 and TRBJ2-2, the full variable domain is DGGITQSPKYLFRKEGQNVTLSCEQNLNHDAMYWYRQDPGQGLRLIYYSQIVNDFQKGDIAEGYSVSREKKESFPLTVTSAQKNPTAFYLCASSRIGILTGELFFGEGSRLTVL.

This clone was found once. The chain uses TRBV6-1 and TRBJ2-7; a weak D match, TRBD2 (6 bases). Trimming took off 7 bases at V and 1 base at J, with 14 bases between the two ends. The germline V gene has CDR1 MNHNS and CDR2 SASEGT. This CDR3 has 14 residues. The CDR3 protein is CASTGGRSSYEQYF. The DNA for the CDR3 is TGTGCCAGCACCGGAGGGAGATCGTCCTACGAGCAGTACTTC.

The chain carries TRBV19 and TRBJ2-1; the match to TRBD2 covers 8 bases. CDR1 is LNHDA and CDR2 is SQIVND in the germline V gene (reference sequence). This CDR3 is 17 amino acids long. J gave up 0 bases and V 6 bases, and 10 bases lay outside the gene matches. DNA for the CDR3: TGTGCCAGTAGATCCCTACTAGCGGACAGCTCCTACAATGAGCAGTTCTTC. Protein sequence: CASRSLLADSSYNEQFF.

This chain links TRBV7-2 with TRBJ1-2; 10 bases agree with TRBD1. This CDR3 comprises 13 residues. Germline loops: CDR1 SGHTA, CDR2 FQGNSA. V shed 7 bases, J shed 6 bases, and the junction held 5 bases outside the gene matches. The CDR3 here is CASIPGQGNGYTF. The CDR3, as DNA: TGTGCCAGCATACCGGGACAGGGGAATGGCTACACCTTC.

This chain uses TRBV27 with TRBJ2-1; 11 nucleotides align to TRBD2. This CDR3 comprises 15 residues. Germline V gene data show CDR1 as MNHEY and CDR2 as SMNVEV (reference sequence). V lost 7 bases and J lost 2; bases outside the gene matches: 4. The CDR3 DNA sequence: TGTGCCAGCACCCCGGGACTAGCGGCCTACAATGAGCAGTTCTTC. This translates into CASTPGLAAYNEQFF.

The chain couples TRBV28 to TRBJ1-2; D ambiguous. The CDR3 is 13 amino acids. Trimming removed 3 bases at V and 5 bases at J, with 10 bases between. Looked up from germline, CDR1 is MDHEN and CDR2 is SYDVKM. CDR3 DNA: TGTGCCAGCAGTTTGCTAACCGGTTATGGCTACACCTTC. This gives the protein CASSLLTGYGYTF.

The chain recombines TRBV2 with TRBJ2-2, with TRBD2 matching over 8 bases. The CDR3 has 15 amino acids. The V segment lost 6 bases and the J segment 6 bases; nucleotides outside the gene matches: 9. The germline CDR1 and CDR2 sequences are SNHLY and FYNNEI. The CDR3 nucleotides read TGTGCCAGCAGGCCGGGACTAGGATCGGCCGGGGAGCTGTTTTTT. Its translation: CASRPGLGSAGELFF.

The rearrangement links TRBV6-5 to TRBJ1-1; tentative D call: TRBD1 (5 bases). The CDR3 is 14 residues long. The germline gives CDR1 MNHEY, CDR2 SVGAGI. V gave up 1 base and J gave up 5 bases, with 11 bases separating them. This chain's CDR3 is CASSYWGGRTEAFF. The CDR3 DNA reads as TGTGCCAGCAGTTACTGGGGCGGGAGGACTGAAGCTTTCTTT.

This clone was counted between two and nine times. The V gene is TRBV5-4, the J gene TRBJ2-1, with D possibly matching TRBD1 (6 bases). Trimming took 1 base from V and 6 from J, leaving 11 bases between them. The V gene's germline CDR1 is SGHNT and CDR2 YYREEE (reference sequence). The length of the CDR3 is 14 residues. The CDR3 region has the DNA TGTGCCAGCAGCTTGCTTCTGGGGGCCAATGAGCAGTTCTTC. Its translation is CASSLLLGANEQFF.

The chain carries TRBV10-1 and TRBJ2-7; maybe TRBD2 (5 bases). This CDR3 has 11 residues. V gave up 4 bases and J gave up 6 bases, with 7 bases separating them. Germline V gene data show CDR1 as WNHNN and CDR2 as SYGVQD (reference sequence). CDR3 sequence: CASSGGFEQYF. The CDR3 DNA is TGCGCCAGCAGTGGAGGGTTCGAGCAGTACTTC.

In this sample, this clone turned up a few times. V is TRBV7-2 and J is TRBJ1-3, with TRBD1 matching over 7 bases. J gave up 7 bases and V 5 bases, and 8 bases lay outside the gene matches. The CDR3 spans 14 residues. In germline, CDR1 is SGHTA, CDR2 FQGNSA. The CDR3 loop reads CASSRRGTENTIYF. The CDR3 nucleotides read TGTGCCAGCAGCCGGAGAGGGACAGAGAACACCATATATTTT.

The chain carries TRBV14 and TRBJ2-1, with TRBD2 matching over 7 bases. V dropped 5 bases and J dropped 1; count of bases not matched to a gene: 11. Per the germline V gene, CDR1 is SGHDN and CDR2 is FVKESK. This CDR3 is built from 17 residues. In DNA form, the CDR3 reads TGTGCCAGCAGCTCCCCCCTGACTAGCCTTTCCTACAATGAGCAGTTCTTC. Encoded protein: CASSSPLTSLSYNEQFF.

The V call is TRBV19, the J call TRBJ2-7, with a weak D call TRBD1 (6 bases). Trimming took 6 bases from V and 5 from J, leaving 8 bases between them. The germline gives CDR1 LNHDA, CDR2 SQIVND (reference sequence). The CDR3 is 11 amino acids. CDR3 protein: CASRAGDEQYF. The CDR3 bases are TGTGCCAGTAGAGCAGGGGACGAGCAGTACTTC. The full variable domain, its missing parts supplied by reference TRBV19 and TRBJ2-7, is DGGITQSPKYLFRKEGQNVTLSCEQNLNHDAMYWYRQDPGQGLRLIYYSQIVNDFQKGDIAEGYSVSREKKESFPLTVTSAQKNPTAFYLCASRAGDEQYFGPGTRLTVT.

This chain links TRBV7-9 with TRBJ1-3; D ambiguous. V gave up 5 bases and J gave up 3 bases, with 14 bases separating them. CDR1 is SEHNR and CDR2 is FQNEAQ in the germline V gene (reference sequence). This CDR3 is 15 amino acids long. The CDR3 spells CASSPTSDGGNTIYF. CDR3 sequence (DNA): TGTGCCAGCAGCCCCACCAGCGACGGTGGAAACACCATATATTTT.

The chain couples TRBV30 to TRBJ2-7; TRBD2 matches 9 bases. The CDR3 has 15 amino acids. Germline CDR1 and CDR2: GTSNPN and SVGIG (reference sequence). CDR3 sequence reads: CAGGGEGLAAYEQYF. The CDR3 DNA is TGTGCTGGAGGGGGGGAGGGACTAGCAGCCTACGAGCAGTACTTC.

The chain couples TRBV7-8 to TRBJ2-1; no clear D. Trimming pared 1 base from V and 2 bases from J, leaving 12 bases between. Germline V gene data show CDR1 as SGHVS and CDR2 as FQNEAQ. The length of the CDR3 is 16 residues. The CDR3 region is CASSLESGWPYNEQFF. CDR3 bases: TGTGCCAGCAGCTTAGAATCCGGGTGGCCCTACAATGAGCAGTTCTTC.

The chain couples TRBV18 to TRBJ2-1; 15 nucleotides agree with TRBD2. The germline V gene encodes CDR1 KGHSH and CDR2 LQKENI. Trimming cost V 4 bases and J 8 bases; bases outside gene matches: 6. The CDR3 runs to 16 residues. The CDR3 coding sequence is TGTGCCAGCTCACGGGGACTAGCGGGAGGTAGCGATGAGCAGTTCTTC. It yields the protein CASSRGLAGGSDEQFF. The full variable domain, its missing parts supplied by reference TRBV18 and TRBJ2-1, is NAGVMQNPRHLVRRRGQEARLRCSPMKGHSHVYWYRQLPEEGLKFMVYLQKENIIDESGMPKERFSAEFPKEGPSILRIQQVVRGDSAAYFCASSRGLAGGSDEQFFGPGTRLTVL.